This T cell receptor (beta chain) was profiled in a study of T-cell reconstitution after alpha-beta-depleted transplantation in children. Whole-study findings and limits: Certain patients had high TCRbeta diversity at day 60, and it came from recipient T cells and thymic progenitors that survived. At the one-year point after transplant, T-cell counts and TCRbeta diversity were found to come mostly from T cells that had been newly produced.

This clonotype appeared many times. Its specificity is not known. The TCRbeta library was prepared with unique molecular identifiers. TCRdb called the PCR reads again in MiXCR, with one record for every CDR3 protein. The data show 400,000 to 550,000 distinct CDR3 sequences, with roughly a tenth seen just once and just over 2% held by the top ten. This CDR3 is 13 amino acids long. CDR1 is MGHDK and CDR2 is SYGVNS in the germline V gene. V was pared by 0 bases and J by 7 bases, with 9 bases between. The TCR sequence derives from a child aged 2 to 15 with inherited bone marrow failure, due to receive a stem cell transplant. The sequenced sample was PBMCs, obtained before TCRalphabeta/CD19-depleted stem cell transplant. The genes are TRBV25-1 and TRBJ1-2, with D tentatively TRBD1 (5 bases). This chain's CDR3 is CASSEYIGAGYTF. CDR3 coding DNA: TGTGCCAGCAGTGAATATATCGGGGCTGGCTACACCTTC.